One sample yielded the 26 T cell receptor beta chains listed below, sequenced in a study of human T cells and chemical hapten exposure. TCRdb reanalysed the RACE reads using MiXCR and keeps one entry per CDR3 protein. This sample has about 340,000 distinct CDR3 sequences, with roughly 6.9% found just once. Indicated time point: patch test 1, 2 weeks after DPC sensitization. Regarding treatment: therapeutic diphenylcyclopropenone sensitization with weekly scalp DPC. Sequenced material: whole blood, taken in connection with sensitization to the hapten diphenylcyclopropenone (DPC). Every receptor here comes from a woman aged 18 to 35 with alopecia areata. Some clones in this sample may be carry-over from other donors' samples.

This clonotype was observed a few times. The rearrangement joins TRBV5-4 to TRBJ2-3; tentative D call: TRBD2 (5 bases). The V and J ends lost 0 bases and 6 bases respectively, with 14 bases between them. The CDR3 sequence is 15 residues long. The V gene's germline CDR1 is SGHNT and CDR2 YYREEE (reference sequence). The CDR3 DNA reads as TGTGCCAGCAGCTTGGCGGTTGGAGGTTGGGATACGCAGTATTTT. It translates to CASSLAVGGWDTQYF.

The chain has TRBV12-3 or TRBV12-4 and TRBJ2-3; 12 nucleotides agree with TRBD2. The length of the CDR3 is 16 residues. Trimming removed 6 bases from V and 6 bases from J; junction bases left unmatched: 10. The CDR3 sequence: CASRLGLAGIVDTQYF. CDR3 bases: TGTGCCAGCAGACTTGGACTAGCGGGAATTGTGGATACGCAGTATTTT.

This clonotype was seen a single time. This chain connects TRBV25-1 to TRBJ2-7; TRBD1 matches at 9 bases. The trim removed 5 bases at V and 1 base at J, leaving 6 bases unmatched. The germline V gene has CDR1 MGHDK and CDR2 SYGVNS. This CDR3 contains 15 residues. The CDR3, as DNA: TGTGCCAGCAGTAGGGGACAGGGATTATCCTACGAGCAGTACTTC. The encoded protein is CASSRGQGLSYEQYF.

In this sample, this clonotype turned up many times. V is TRBV24-1 and J is TRBJ2-5; D is ambiguous. The germline V and J ends were trimmed by 4 bases and 2 bases, with 16 bases remaining between them. The germline V gene encodes CDR1 KGHDR and CDR2 SFDVKD. The length of the CDR3 is 16 residues. CDR3 loop: CATSDLSDGLQETQYF. CDR3 DNA: TGTGCCACCAGTGACCTCTCCGACGGTTTACAAGAGACCCAGTACTTC.

The chain employs TRBV6-1 and TRBJ1-2, with TRBD1 matching over 7 bases. Germline V gives CDR1 MNHNS, CDR2 SASEGT. The CDR3 contains 14 residues. J gave up 8 bases and V 4 bases, and 10 bases lay outside the gene matches. The CDR3 is CASSGIGGAEGYTF. The CDR3 region has the DNA TGTGCCAGCAGTGGAATAGGGGGCGCGGAAGGCTACACCTTC.

This clonotype was detected ten times or more. The V and J genes are TRBV9 and TRBJ2-5; 9 bases agree with TRBD2. This CDR3 has 17 amino acids. V lost 0 bases and J lost 4; bases outside the gene matches: 10. CDR1 is SGDLS, CDR2 YYNGEE, per germline. In nucleotides, the CDR3 is TGTGCCAGCAGCGTAGGTTCACTAGCGGGCACCGCAGAGACCCAGTACTTC. Protein: CASSVGSLAGTAETQYF.

This clonotype was recorded many times. The chain links TRBV29-1 to TRBJ1-1; 10 nucleotides line up with TRBD1. Germline lookup yields CDR1 SQVTM and CDR2 ANQGSEA. J gave up 0 bases and V 3 bases, and 1 base lay outside the gene matches. CDR3 length: 14 amino acids. CDR3 loop: CSVEDRGVNTEAFF. CDR3 nucleotides: TGCAGCGTTGAGGACAGGGGGGTGAACACTGAAGCTTTCTTT. Variable domain in full (rest from reference TRBV29-1 and TRBJ1-1): SAVISQKPSRDICQRGTSLTIQCQVDSQVTMMFWYRQQPGQSLTLIATANQGSEATYESGFVIDKFPISRPNLTFSTLTVSNMSPEDSSIYLCSVEDRGVNTEAFFGQGTRLTVV.

This clonotype was recorded a few times. The chain links TRBV7-3 to TRBJ2-1; possible D gene TRBD2, 6 bases. V was clipped by 2 bases and J by 4 bases, with 18 bases between them. The CDR3 spans 17 residues. Germline CDR1 reads SGHTA; CDR2 reads FQGTGA. The CDR3 loop is CASSLGSGEAGYNEQFF. The DNA for the CDR3 is TGTGCCAGCAGCTTAGGCTCGGGGGAGGCGGGTTACAATGAGCAGTTCTTC.

This clonotype was detected ten times or more. The chain has TRBV4-2 and TRBJ1-1, with D possibly TRBD1 on 6 matching bases. The CDR3 totals 14 residues. Trimming removed 0 bases from V and 4 bases from J, with 9 bases in between. CDR1 LGHNA and CDR2 YNFKEQ come from the germline V gene. As DNA, the CDR3 is TGTGCCAGCAGCCAAGAGACGGGGGCCACTGAAGCTTTCTTT. Encoded protein: CASSQETGATEAFF.

The sample holds many counts of this clonotype. V usage is TRBV6-2 or TRBV6-3 and J usage is TRBJ2-7; perhaps TRBD2 as D (7 bases). The V gene lost 8 bases and the J gene lost 7 bases, with 21 bases spanning the gap. The CDR3 is 14 amino acids. Germline V gene sequence: CDR1 MNHEY, CDR2 SVGEGT. CDR3 nucleotide sequence: TGTGCCAGCGCCCCCCACGGGGGGCCGAGGGAGCAGTACTTC. Translated, it gives CASAPHGGPREQYF.

This clonotype occurred many times. This chain links TRBV12-3 or TRBV12-4 with TRBJ2-7; 7 bases are a match to TRBD2. V shed 5 bases and J 4 bases; nucleotides not matched to a gene: 8. There are 14 residues in the CDR3. CDR3: CASSPGLGPYEQYF. In DNA form, the CDR3 reads TGTGCCAGCAGTCCCGGACTAGGGCCGTACGAGCAGTACTTC.

The V and J genes are TRBV3-1 and TRBJ2-2; TRBD2 matches 10 bases. CDR3 length: 15 residues. V was pared by 7 bases and J by 1 base, with 3 bases of the junction left unmatched. Germline-derived CDR1 and CDR2 are LGHDT and YNNKEL (reference sequence). The CDR3 sequence: CASTLAGMNTGELFF. The CDR3 DNA follows: TGTGCCAGCACACTAGCGGGGATGAACACCGGGGAGCTGTTTTTT. Variable domain in full (rest from reference TRBV3-1 and TRBJ2-2): DTAVSQTPKYLVTQMGNDKSIKCEQNLGHDTMYWYKQDSKKFLKIMFSYNNKELIINETVPNRFSPKSPDKAHLNLHINSLELGDSAVYFCASTLAGMNTGELFFGEGSRLTVL.

V gene TRBV6-2 or TRBV6-3 combines with J gene TRBJ1-1; unclear D gene. Deletions cut 7 bases from V and 2 bases from J, with 17 bases between. In germline, CDR1 is MNHEY, CDR2 SVGEGT. The CDR3 is 15 residues long. CDR3 DNA sequence: TGTGCCAGCACCACGCGGAATTCAGGAAACACTGAAGCTTTCTTT. It is translated as CASTTRNSGNTEAFF.

The J gene is TRBJ1-5, the V gene TRBV12-3 or TRBV12-4; possible D gene TRBD1, 6 bases. The CDR3 sequence is 15 residues long. The V end was cut by 6 bases, the J end by 1 base, with 13 bases between. Written as DNA, the CDR3 is TGTGCCAGCAGCCCACACCAGGGGAGCAATCAGCCCCAGCATTTT. It yields the protein CASSPHQGSNQPQHF.

This chain uses TRBV6-1 with TRBJ2-1; 11 bases are shared with TRBD2. Germline loops: CDR1 MNHNS, CDR2 SASEGT. The V and J ends lost 5 bases and 4 bases, in that order; junction bases with no gene match: 4. This CDR3 has 15 residues. The CDR3 nucleotides are TGTGCCAGCAGTTATAGCGGGGGGGCATACAATGAGCAGTTCTTC. Residues: CASSYSGGAYNEQFF.

Only a few counts were recorded for this clonotype. The genes are TRBV4-2 and TRBJ1-2, with TRBD1 matching 7 bases. The CDR3 sequence is 15 residues long. Germline CDR1 and CDR2: LGHNA and YNFKEQ. J gave up 4 bases and V 3 bases, and 8 bases lay outside the gene matches. The CDR3 is CASSQATGEGYGYTF. CDR3 DNA sequence: TGTGCCAGCAGCCAGGCTACAGGGGAAGGCTATGGCTACACCTTC.

This clonotype was seen repeatedly, ten times or more. The chain couples TRBV6-2 or TRBV6-3 to TRBJ2-2; D perhaps matches TRBD2 (5 bases). There are 13 residues in the CDR3. CDR1 and CDR2 (germline): MNHEY, SVGEGT. V was cut by 7 bases and J by 6 bases, with 12 bases left in between. CDR3 nucleotides: TGTGCCAGCATTAGGACTGTCTCCGGGGAGCTGTTTTTT. Its translation: CASIRTVSGELFF.

V is TRBV7-6 and J is TRBJ2-7; D is possibly TRBD1 (6 bases). Germline V gene sequence: CDR1 SGHVS, CDR2 FNYEAQ. The CDR3 is 17 amino acids. V lost 5 bases and J 0 bases, leaving 20 bases between the germline ends. CDR3 sequence reads: CASSPGTFLQPSYEQYF. In DNA, the CDR3 is TGTGCCAGCAGCCCCGGGACATTCCTCCAGCCCTCCTACGAGCAGTACTTC.

This clonotype was picked up many times. The chain links TRBV6-4 to TRBJ2-3; unclear D gene. With 6 bases removed from V and 0 bases from J, the gap between germline ends came to 13 bases. The CDR3 has 15 amino acids. Germline lookup yields CDR1 MRHNA and CDR2 SNTAGT. CDR3 sequence: CASSQPGRSTDTQYF. CDR3 DNA: TGTGCCAGCAGCCAACCGGGCCGAAGCACAGATACGCAGTATTTT.

This clonotype appeared many times. This chain links TRBV6-1 with TRBJ2-3; 7 bases line up with TRBD2. V lost 10 bases and J lost 3; bases outside the gene matches: 10. The CDR3 spans 14 residues. Germline V gene sequence: CDR1 MNHNS, CDR2 SASEGT. The CDR3 is CATLGGVGTDTQYF. The CDR3 DNA reads TGTGCCACCCTGGGGGGGGTCGGGACAGATACGCAGTATTTT.

The chain couples TRBV7-2 to TRBJ1-1, with 7 bases matching TRBD1. In germline, CDR1 is SGHTA, CDR2 FQGNSA. The CDR3 is made up of 13 amino acids. V dropped 6 bases and J dropped 10; count of bases not matched to a gene: 11. CDR3 region: CASSYRQGEGAFF. CDR3 bases: TGTGCCAGCAGTTACCGACAGGGTGAGGGAGCTTTCTTT.

This clonotype was recorded many times. The chain is built from TRBV4-1 and TRBJ2-7; D may be TRBD2 (5 bases). Germline V gene lookup returns CDR1 MGHRA and CDR2 YSYEKL. Trimming took off 1 base at V and 7 bases at J, with 11 bases between the two ends. There are 13 residues in the CDR3. The CDR3 sequence is CASSQGAGGEQYF. The CDR3 DNA reads as TGCGCCAGCAGCCAAGGGGCAGGAGGAGAGCAGTACTTC.

Regarding this clonotype: Compared with germline, one end of the junction differs, possibly owing to a read error. CDR3 bases: TGTGCCAGCGGTTATAGACTCGGGGTGACCCAGTACTTC. Encoded protein: CASGYRLGVTQYF. V and J are TRBV6-2 or TRBV6-3 and TRBJ2-5, with TRBD2 as a possible D gene (5 bases). The germline CDR1 and CDR2 sequences are MNHEY and SVGEGT. This CDR3 has 13 residues.

This clonotype has only a few counts. V and J are TRBV12-3 or TRBV12-4 and TRBJ2-3, with D unresolved. CDR3 length: 18 amino acids. The V and J ends lost 4 bases and 1 base respectively, with 21 bases between them. The CDR3 loop reads CASSSQELGRWGTDTQYF. In DNA, the CDR3 is TGTGCCAGCAGTTCCCAAGAGCTCGGGCGGTGGGGCACAGATACGCAGTATTTT.

This clonotype has only a few counts. The V call is TRBV2, the J call TRBJ2-1; 7 nucleotides align to TRBD2. V lost 7 bases, J lost 4 bases, and 7 bases stayed unmatched. The germline gives CDR1 SNHLY, CDR2 FYNNEI. This CDR3 contains 14 residues. For the CDR3, the DNA is TGTGCCAGCACAGGACTAGTAGGTTACAATGAGCAGTTCTTC. This sequence encodes CASTGLVGYNEQFF.

This clonotype was detected ten times or more. The V call is TRBV28, the J call TRBJ2-1; weak D call: TRBD2 (7 bases). V shed 1 base and J shed 12 bases, with 19 bases lying between them. Per the germline V gene, CDR1 is MDHEN and CDR2 is SYDVKM. This CDR3 is 15 amino acids long. CDR3 bases: TGTGCCAGCAGTTTATCGAGGGAGGGGGGAGCTGGGCAGTTCTTC. As protein: CASSLSREGGAGQFF.